The entry that follows covers one T cell receptor (beta chain) sequence. Germline CDR1 and CDR2: SEHNR and FQNEAQ (reference sequence). The CDR3 length is 16 residues. V lost 5 bases and J 6 bases, leaving 22 bases between the germline ends. This sample is part of a study of OX40 agonist ivuxolimab in advanced cancers. Study information: Subjects had a mean age of around 60 years, with a range of 23 to 79; approximately 83% were male. Checkpoint inhibitors had been given previously to under 50% of patients.

Measured with immunoSEQ multiplex PCR; TCRdb has only the in-frame clones, and not every one. The sample gives some 23,000 clones, about 86% of which show up once; 23% is in the top ten. This TCR was recovered from an adult with an advanced solid tumor such as melanoma, head and neck, liver or kidney cancer. The sequences come from CD4+ or CD8+ T cells sorted from blood, collected in a trial of the OX40 agonist ivuxolimab. This chain joins TRBV7-9 and TRBJ1-1, with a possible D match to TRBD1 (5 bases). The CDR3 nucleotides read TGTGCCAGCAGCGACAGCGCAGGGTCCCTGAGGGCTGAAGCTTTCTTT. This gives the protein CASSDSAGSLRAEAFF.